The clone carrying this T cell receptor (beta chain) was found a few times. This entry is derived from a study of blood T cell repertoires in COVID-19. As for the study in general: Donors in the United States, Italy and Spain gave samples during acute or convalescent COVID-19.

Followed longitudinally, the Seattle patients had been enrolled during active infection. Original handling: Using reference gene primer amplification, nucleated cell counts were estimated. The repertoire was sequenced with immunoSEQ multiplex PCR; TCRdb's copy has only in-frame clones and lacks some. Clone size and V and J calls were adopted from that table, with D and trimming inferred from the DNA. The sample yields roughly 250,000 clones, under 85% seen once. The receptor's source is a human donor with COVID-19, enrolled during active disease. The donor label of this sample is uncertain. The sequenced sample was peripheral blood.

CDR3 coding DNA: TGTGCCTGGAGTCCGGACAGGGGTGGCTATGGCTACACCTTC. Translated: CAWSPDRGGYGYTF. This rearrangement joins TRBV30 to TRBJ1-2; TRBD1 agrees at 9 bases. In germline, CDR1 is GTSNPN, CDR2 SVGIG (reference sequence). V lost 2 bases and J lost 4; bases outside the gene matches: 5. The CDR3 loop spans 14 amino acids. Looking up the rest from reference TRBV30 and TRBJ1-2 gives the full variable domain: SQTIHQWPATLVQPVGSPLSLECTVEGTSNPNLYWYRQAAGRGLQLLFYSVGIGQISSEVPQNLSASRPQDRQFILSSKKLLLSDSGFYLCAWSPDRGGYGYTFGSGTRLTVV.